The 15 T cell receptor beta chains in this list originate from one sample, sequenced in a study of T cell changes during pregnancy in multiple sclerosis. Produced via immunoSEQ multiplex PCR; TCRdb's table is partial and in-frame only. The sample carries 56,000 or so clones, about 91% recorded once. Material: peripheral blood, obtained after pregnancy. The receptor source for this set is a female donor with multiple sclerosis, enrolled in a pregnancy study.

The J gene is TRBJ1-2, the V gene TRBV5-8; a weak D match, TRBD1 (5 bases). This CDR3 has 17 amino acids. CDR1 is SGHTS and CDR2 is YDEGEE in the germline V gene. Trimming left V 1 base short and J 8 bases short, with 24 bases between. CDR3 in amino acids: CASSLIVTAGSWGGYTF. In DNA, the CDR3 is TGTGCCAGCAGCTTGATCGTCACCGCGGGATCTTGGGGCGGCTACACCTTC.

This chain uses TRBV7-8 with TRBJ1-1; 9 nucleotides agree with TRBD1. Trimming took 4 bases from V and 3 from J; bases not matched to a gene: 3. CDR3 length: 14 residues. Germline V gene sequence: CDR1 SGHVS, CDR2 FQNEAQ. The DNA for the CDR3 is TGTGCCAGCAGCTCCGGGACAGGGTACACTGAAGCTTTCTTT. It codes for CASSSGTGYTEAFF.

The chain is built from TRBV7-2 and TRBJ1-3; D is possibly TRBD1 (6 bases). Germline V gives CDR1 SGHTA, CDR2 FQGNSA. This CDR3 has 16 residues. Trimming took 3 bases from V and 3 from J, leaving 15 bases between them. The CDR3 DNA follows: TGTGCCAGCAGCTTCGGCCCCGGGACACTTGGAAACACCATATATTTT. Its protein product is CASSFGPGTLGNTIYF.

The V gene is TRBV6-5, the J gene TRBJ2-1; tentatively, D is TRBD2 (5 bases). The V and J ends lost 2 bases and 9 bases respectively, with 17 bases between them. Germline V gene sequence: CDR1 MNHEY, CDR2 SVGAGI. This CDR3 comprises 15 residues. CDR3 nucleotide sequence: TGTGCCAGCAGTTACAACTGGGGAGAGAATGTTGAGCAGTTCTTC. Translated: CASSYNWGENVEQFF.

The chain combines TRBV25-1 with TRBJ1-2; D is possibly TRBD1 (6 bases). The germline CDR1 and CDR2 sequences are MGHDK and SYGVNS. The CDR3 contains 15 residues. V was cut by 5 bases and J by 1 base, with 14 bases left in between. CDR3: CASSQGGGINYGYTF. CDR3 DNA sequence: TGTGCCAGCAGTCAGGGAGGGGGTATTAACTATGGCTACACCTTC.

The J gene is TRBJ1-2, the V gene TRBV5-5, with 10 bases matching TRBD1. The J segment lost 4 bases and the V segment lost 2 bases, leaving 5 bases of the junction unmatched. CDR1 and CDR2 (germline): SGHKS, YYEKEE (reference sequence). The CDR3 is 15 amino acids. This CDR3 reads CASSFSGTGVYGYTF. CDR3 sequence (DNA): TGTGCCAGCAGCTTTTCCGGGACAGGGGTCTATGGCTACACCTTC.

This clone was seen a single time. This sequence joins TRBV11-2 and TRBJ1-2, with 8 nucleotides matching TRBD1. Losses at the gene ends were 5 bases for V and 7 bases for J; bases not matched to a gene: 12. Germline V lookup: CDR1 SGHAT, CDR2 FQNNGV. This CDR3 is built from 15 residues. The CDR3 nucleotides are TGTGCCAGCAGCCCAGAAGGACAGGGACGAAGTGGCTACACCTTC. Translation: CASSPEGQGRSGYTF.

The V and J genes are TRBV11-1 and TRBJ1-2, with 7 nucleotides matching TRBD1. The ends lost 5 bases at V and 3 bases at J; junction bases unmatched: 9. Germline V gives CDR1 SGHAT, CDR2 FQDESV (reference sequence). The CDR3 spans 15 residues. The CDR3 sequence: CASSLRQGRDYGYTF. In DNA form, the CDR3 reads TGTGCCAGCAGCCTTCGACAGGGTAGGGACTATGGCTACACCTTC.

The chain links TRBV12-5 to TRBJ1-4; D remains ambiguous. Germline loops: CDR1 LGHNT, CDR2 FRNRAP. The CDR3 spans 14 residues. Trimming stripped 2 bases from V and 8 bases from J, with 12 bases between. The CDR3 protein is CASGLRSESEKLFF. DNA of the CDR3: TGTGCTAGTGGTTTGCGAAGTGAGAGCGAAAAACTGTTTTTT.

The chain employs TRBV6-1 and TRBJ1-6, with 8 bases lining up with TRBD1. The ends lost 8 bases at V and 5 bases at J; junction bases unmatched: 8. Germline CDR1 is MNHNS and CDR2 is SASEGT. The CDR3 loop spans 15 amino acids. The CDR3 loop is CASGTNRGDNSPLHF. The CDR3 nucleotides are TGTGCCAGCGGAACCAACAGGGGGGATAATTCACCCCTCCACTTT.

The chain links TRBV2 to TRBJ1-5; D remains unclear. Per germline, CDR1 SNHLY and CDR2 FYNNEI. Between the trimmed V and J ends, which lost 4 bases and 0 bases, there was a span of 4 bases. The CDR3 sequence is 13 residues long. The CDR3 DNA is TGTGCCAGCAGTGGCGATAGCAATCAGCCCCAGCATTTT. The encoded protein is CASSGDSNQPQHF.

This clone was found a few times. CDR3 sequence: CASSQDLGSSYEQYF. The CDR3 DNA reads as TGTGCCAGCAGCCAAGATCTGGGCTCCTCCTACGAGCAGTACTTC. This chain links TRBV4-2 with TRBJ2-7, with D unclear. Germline V gene sequence: CDR1 LGHNA, CDR2 YNFKEQ. With 0 bases removed from V and 0 bases from J, the gap between germline ends came to 9 bases. The CDR3 totals 15 residues.

The chain uses TRBV5-1 and TRBJ1-1, with D perhaps matching TRBD1 (5 bases). Per the germline V gene, CDR1 is SGHRS and CDR2 is YFSETQ. This CDR3 comprises 13 residues. V lost 4 bases, J lost 1 base, and 8 bases lay in between. Written as DNA, the CDR3 is TGCGCCAGCAGCCCGCAGGGGAACACTGAAGCTTTCTTT. Translation: CASSPQGNTEAFF.

V is TRBV13 and J is TRBJ2-3; TRBD2 matches at 7 bases. CDR1 is PRHDT and CDR2 is FYEKMQ in the germline V gene (reference sequence). The CDR3 is 16 residues long. V lost 5 bases to trimming and J lost 7 bases; unmatched junction nucleotides: 15. The CDR3 sequence: CASSPRTGGGGNTQYF. CDR3 DNA: TGTGCCAGCAGCCCCCGAACGGGTGGGGGGGGGAATACGCAGTATTTT.

The CDR3 spells CASSYSEETEAFF. CDR3 sequence (DNA): TGTGCCAGCAGTTACTCGGAGGAGACTGAAGCTTTCTTT. The chain links TRBV6-5 to TRBJ1-1, with D unresolved. CDR3 length: 13 amino acids. V gave up 0 bases and J gave up 5 bases, with 7 bases separating them. The germline V gene has CDR1 MNHEY and CDR2 SVGAGI.